Presented here are 24 T cell receptor beta chains from one specimen sequenced in a study of T-cell reconstitution after alpha-beta-depleted transplantation in children. Unique molecular identifiers were used in preparing the TCRbeta library. TCRdb reanalysed the PCR reads using MiXCR and keeps one entry per CDR3 protein. The table includes about 830,000 distinct CDR3 sequences, 16% detected once. Material: PBMCs, mostly from graft donor cells, obtained 360 days after TCRalphabeta/CD19-depleted stem cell transplant. These receptor sequences come from a male patient younger than 18 who had a stem cell transplant for acute lymphoblastic leukemia, so the T cells may come from the graft donor.

This clonotype was seen a handful of times. The gene calls are TRBV7-3 and TRBJ1-1; D call uncertain. Trimming stripped 1 base from V and 5 bases from J, with 14 bases between. This CDR3 is built from 15 residues. Germline CDR1 SGHTA, CDR2 FQGTGA. CDR3 residues: CASSLSGFGETEAFF. The CDR3 nucleotides read TGTGCCAGCAGCTTAAGTGGGTTCGGGGAAACTGAAGCTTTCTTT. The full variable domain, its missing parts supplied by reference TRBV7-3 and TRBJ1-1, is GAGVSQTPSNKVTEKGKYVELRCDPISGHTALYWYRQSLGQGPEFLIYFQGTGAADDSGLPNDRFFAVRPEGSVSTLKIQRTERGDSAVYLCASSLSGFGETEAFFGQGTRLTVV.

This clonotype was found a few times. The chain combines TRBV29-1 with TRBJ2-7; 9 bases align to TRBD1. CDR1 SQVTM and CDR2 ANQGSEA come from the germline V gene. The CDR3 runs 13 residues. With 8 bases clipped from V and 0 bases from J, the junction kept 5 bases outside the gene matches. CDR3 sequence reads: CSIQGAFSYEQYF. The CDR3 nucleotides read TGCAGCATACAGGGGGCTTTCTCCTACGAGCAGTACTTC.

DNA of the CDR3: TGTGCCAGCAGCTACGCGGGACACCAAGAGACCCAGTACTTC. Its translation is CASSYAGHQETQYF. This chain links TRBV6-5 with TRBJ2-5, with a tentative D call TRBD2 (6 bases). In germline, CDR1 is MNHEY, CDR2 SVGAGI. V was shortened by 6 bases and J by 0 bases, with 11 bases between the two germline ends. The CDR3 loop spans 14 amino acids.

This clonotype has only a few counts. The chain couples TRBV5-1 to TRBJ2-1, with TRBD2 identical over 11 bases. V lost 2 bases and J lost 9; bases outside the gene matches: 4. The CDR3 is 14 residues long. From germline, CDR1 is SGHRS and CDR2 YFSETQ. This chain's CDR3 is CASSLTSGSSEQFF. Here the CDR3 DNA reads TGCGCCAGCAGCTTAACTAGCGGGAGTTCTGAGCAGTTCTTC. Full variable domain (outside the CDR3, taken from reference TRBV5-1 and TRBJ2-1): KAGVTQTPRYLIKTRGQQVTLSCSPISGHRSVSWYQQTPGQGLQFLFEYFSETQRNKGNFPGRFSGRQFSNSRSEMNVSTLELGDSALYLCASSLTSGSSEQFFGPGTRLTVL.

In this sample, this clonotype turned up a few times. The rearrangement uses TRBV7-2 and TRBJ2-1, with a tentative D call TRBD1 (6 bases). The germline V gene encodes CDR1 SGHTA and CDR2 FQGNSA. The CDR3 runs to 16 residues. V lost 0 bases and J 4 bases, leaving 13 bases between the germline ends. Here the CDR3 reads CASSLAGTQGYNEQFF. The CDR3 DNA follows: TGTGCCAGCAGCTTAGCTGGGACCCAGGGGTACAATGAGCAGTTCTTC. Using reference TRBV7-2 and TRBJ2-1 for the parts outside the CDR3, the full variable domain is GAGVSQSPSNKVTEKGKDVELRCDPISGHTALYWYRQSLGQGLEFLIYFQGNSAPDKSGLPSDRFSAERTGGSVSTLTIQRTQQEDSAVYLCASSLAGTQGYNEQFFGPGTRLTVL.

This clonotype was seen many times. The V gene is TRBV7-6, the J gene TRBJ2-7; D possibly uses TRBD1 or TRBD2 (5 bases each). V lost 0 bases and J 6 bases, leaving 18 bases between the germline ends. CDR1 is SGHVS, CDR2 FNYEAQ, per germline. The CDR3 length is 16 residues. CDR3 nucleotides: TGTGCCAGCAGCTTAGCGCGGGCAACAGGCTGGCGCGAGCAGTACTTC. Translated: CASSLARATGWREQYF. The variable domain in full, with the rest retrieved from reference TRBV7-6 and TRBJ2-7, is GAGVSQSPRYKVTKRGQDVALRCDPISGHVSLYWYRQALGQGPEFLTYFNYEAQQDKSGLPNDRFSAERPEGSISTLTIQRTEQRDSAMYRCASSLARATGWREQYFGPGTRLTVT.

This clonotype has more than one count but fewer than ten. This rearrangement joins TRBV11-2 to TRBJ1-3; D might be TRBD1 (6 bases). The CDR3 sequence is 14 residues long. Deletions cut 5 bases from V and 3 bases from J, with 11 bases between. From germline, CDR1 is SGHAT and CDR2 FQNNGV. This CDR3 reads CASSAYRDGNTIYF. CDR3 nucleotides: TGTGCCAGCAGCGCCTACAGGGATGGAAACACCATATATTTT.

This chain joins TRBV5-1 and TRBJ1-4; D gene unclear. The CDR3 contains 14 residues. V lost 4 bases, J lost 5 bases, and 12 bases lay in between. Germline loops: CDR1 SGHRS, CDR2 YFSETQ. CDR3 in amino acids: CASSVLAGNEKLFF. CDR3 DNA: TGCGCCAGCAGCGTTTTGGCCGGAAATGAAAAACTGTTTTTT. Filled out from reference TRBV5-1 and TRBJ1-4, the complete variable domain reads KAGVTQTPRYLIKTRGQQVTLSCSPISGHRSVSWYQQTPGQGLQFLFEYFSETQRNKGNFPGRFSGRQFSNSRSEMNVSTLELGDSALYLCASSVLAGNEKLFFGSGTQLSVL.

This clonotype was seen more than once but under ten times. The J gene is TRBJ2-5, the V gene TRBV7-9, with D unresolved. V was shortened by 4 bases and J by 4 bases, with 13 bases between the two germline ends. The CDR3 runs 14 residues. The germline CDR1 and CDR2 sequences are SEHNR and FQNEAQ (reference sequence). DNA for the CDR3: TGTGCCAGCAGCTCCGAAACCCTGGGAGAGACCCAGTACTTC. Its translation is CASSSETLGETQYF.

This clonotype was found once. It may be a read error: a sequence one base away is much more abundant. The rearrangement uses TRBV5-1 and TRBJ2-1; D is unresolved. The CDR3 sequence is 12 residues long. With 2 bases removed from V and 3 bases from J, the gap between germline ends came to 3 bases. The germline V gene encodes CDR1 SGHRS and CDR2 YFSETQ. The CDR3 bases are TGCGCCAGCAGCTTCTACTACAATGAGCAGTTCTTC. This gives the protein CASSFYYNEQFF.

The V gene is TRBV18, the J gene TRBJ2-1; 8 bases map to TRBD2. After removal of 0 bases from V and 4 bases from J, the junction contained 5 bases not matched to a gene. Germline V lookup: CDR1 KGHSH, CDR2 LQKENI. The CDR3 is 16 residues long. The CDR3 sequence is CASSPPGLVRYNEQFF. The CDR3 DNA reads TGTGCCAGCTCACCACCGGGACTAGTAAGGTACAATGAGCAGTTCTTC.

This chain connects TRBV3-1 to TRBJ2-7; D is perhaps TRBD2 (5 bases). V lost 1 base and J lost 4, with 14 bases in between. CDR1 LGHDT and CDR2 YNNKEL come from the germline V gene (reference sequence). The CDR3 is made up of 15 amino acids. The CDR3 here is CASSQGGSVDYEQYF. Written as DNA, the CDR3 is TGTGCCAGCAGCCAAGGAGGGTCGGTCGATTACGAGCAGTACTTC.

The V call is TRBV5-1, the J call TRBJ2-7; D is uncertain. This CDR3 spans 12 amino acids. With 4 bases removed from V and 3 bases from J, the gap between germline ends came to 8 bases. Germline values: CDR1 SGHRS, CDR2 YFSETQ. The CDR3 sequence: CASSPSDYEQYF. The CDR3 DNA reads as TGCGCCAGCAGCCCAAGCGACTACGAGCAGTACTTC.

In this sample, this clonotype turned up a few times. The rearrangement uses TRBV5-1 and TRBJ1-2, with no clear D. The CDR3 contains 15 residues. Germline values: CDR1 SGHRS, CDR2 YFSETQ. V lost 0 bases and J 5 bases, leaving 14 bases between the germline ends. The CDR3 DNA follows: TGCGCCAGCAGCTTGGTTTCGGACGCAGGATATGGCTACACCTTC. It is translated as CASSLVSDAGYGYTF.

This clonotype was detected many times. The V and J genes are TRBV6-5 and TRBJ1-2; maybe TRBD1 (5 bases). The V and J ends lost 0 bases and 7 bases respectively, with 18 bases between them. The CDR3 consists of 16 residues. Germline loops: CDR1 MNHEY, CDR2 SVGAGI. The CDR3 loop is CASSYSSRVLRGGYTF. The CDR3 DNA is TGTGCCAGCAGTTACTCGAGTAGGGTCCTGAGGGGTGGCTACACCTTC.

V and J are TRBV3-1 and TRBJ2-3; 15 bases match TRBD2. The CDR3 is 17 residues long. The germline CDR1 and CDR2 sequences are LGHDT and YNNKEL (reference sequence). The J segment lost 5 bases and the V segment lost 4 bases, leaving 7 bases of the junction unmatched. CDR3 residues: CASSPRTSGRAGDTQYF. The CDR3 bases are TGTGCCAGCAGCCCTCGGACTAGCGGGAGGGCCGGAGATACGCAGTATTTT.

This clonotype was counted only a few times. The CDR3, as DNA: TGCAGCGTTGTGTGGGAGACCCAGTACTTC. Amino acids: CSVVWETQYF. The rearrangement links TRBV29-1 to TRBJ2-5; D remains unclear. V gave up 4 bases and J gave up 5 bases, with 5 bases separating them. CDR3 length: 10 amino acids. Germline V gives CDR1 SQVTM, CDR2 ANQGSEA.

As regards this clonotype: The junction and the germline gene differ at one end; a read error may be behind it. The V call is TRBV7-8, the J call TRBJ2-2; D gene uncertain. The germline V gene encodes CDR1 SGHVS and CDR2 FQNEAQ. The CDR3 runs to 17 residues. The CDR3 DNA sequence: TGTGCCAGCAGCCCCCACCGGTTGGACCGGAACGCCGGGGAGCTGTTTTTT. Translation: CASSPHRLDRNAGELFF.

The chain uses TRBV4-1 and TRBJ2-5, with D perhaps matching TRBD1 or TRBD2 (5 bases each). Trimming cost V 3 bases and J 4 bases, with 9 bases left between them. The CDR3 spans 13 residues. CDR1 and CDR2 from the germline V gene are MGHRA and YSYEKL. The CDR3 is CASSHGALETQYF. CDR3 in DNA: TGCGCCAGCAGCCACGGGGCCCTAGAGACCCAGTACTTC.

This clonotype was counted many times. CDR3 in amino acids: CASSFKGQVLSGNTIYF. CDR3 sequence (DNA): TGTGCCAGCAGTTTTAAGGGACAGGTCCTCTCTGGAAACACCATATATTTT. This chain links TRBV12-3 or TRBV12-4 with TRBJ1-3; 8 bases agree with TRBD1. Unmatched junction bases numbered 7, after V lost 3 bases and J lost 0 bases. The CDR3 runs 17 residues.

The table lists this clonotype with a few counts. This rearrangement joins TRBV7-8 to TRBJ2-5; 8 bases line up with TRBD1. The V gene end was trimmed by 1 base and the J gene end by 2 bases; junction bases not matched to a gene: 9. CDR3 length: 17 amino acids. Per the germline V gene, CDR1 is SGHVS and CDR2 is FQNEAQ. CDR3 nucleotides: TGTGCCAGCAGCTTAGTAGGGGGACAGGACCTTCAAGAGACCCAGTACTTC. This translates into CASSLVGGQDLQETQYF.

This clonotype has more than one count but fewer than ten. The V and J genes are TRBV20-1 and TRBJ2-2, with D maybe TRBD2 (5 bases). The germline V and J ends were trimmed by 0 bases and 4 bases, with 15 bases remaining between them. The CDR3 extends over 16 amino acids. Germline CDR1 reads DFQATT; CDR2 reads SNEGSKA (reference sequence). The CDR3 DNA reads as TGCAGTGCTAGAGATTTCGGCACTCGGGGCACCGGGGAGCTGTTTTTT. This codes for CSARDFGTRGTGELFF.

A few counts support this clonotype. This rearrangement joins TRBV29-1 to TRBJ2-1; maybe TRBD2 (5 bases). Germline V gene lookup returns CDR1 SQVTM and CDR2 ANQGSEA. The ends were cut back, 2 bases at V and 0 bases at J, with 11 bases in the middle. This CDR3 comprises 15 residues. CDR3 region: CSVEKGASSYNEQFF. CDR3 sequence (DNA): TGCAGCGTTGAAAAGGGAGCGAGCTCCTACAATGAGCAGTTCTTC.

This clonotype turned up a few times. V usage is TRBV3-1 and J usage is TRBJ1-1; perhaps TRBD1 as D (5 bases). This CDR3 region has 14 residues. Germline CDR1 LGHDT, CDR2 YNNKEL (reference sequence). V was cut by 3 bases and J by 7 bases, with 15 bases left in between. The CDR3 reads CASSQTWGGGEAFF. For the CDR3, the DNA is TGTGCCAGCAGCCAGACATGGGGGGGTGGTGAAGCTTTCTTT.